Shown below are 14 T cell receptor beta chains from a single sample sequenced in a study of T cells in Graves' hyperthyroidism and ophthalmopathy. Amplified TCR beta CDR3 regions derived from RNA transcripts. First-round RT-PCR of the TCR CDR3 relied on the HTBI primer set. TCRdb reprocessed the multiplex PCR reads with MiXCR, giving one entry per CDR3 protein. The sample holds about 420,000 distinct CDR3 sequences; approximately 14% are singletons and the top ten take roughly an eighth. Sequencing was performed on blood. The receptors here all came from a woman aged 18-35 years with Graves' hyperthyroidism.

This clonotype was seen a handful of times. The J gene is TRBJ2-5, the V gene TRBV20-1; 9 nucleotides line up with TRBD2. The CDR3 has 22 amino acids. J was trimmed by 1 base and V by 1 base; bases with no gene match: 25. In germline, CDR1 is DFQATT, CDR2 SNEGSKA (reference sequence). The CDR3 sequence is CSARGPNPTDLPGGGVQETQYF. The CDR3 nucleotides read TGCAGTGCTAGAGGCCCAAACCCCACTGACCTCCCGGGCGGGGGGGTCCAAGAGACCCAGTACTTC.

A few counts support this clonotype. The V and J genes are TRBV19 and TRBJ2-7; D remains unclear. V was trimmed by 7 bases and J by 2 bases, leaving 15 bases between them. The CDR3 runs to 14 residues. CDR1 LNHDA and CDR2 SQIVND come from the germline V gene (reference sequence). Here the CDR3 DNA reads TGTGCCAGTACCCCCCCTGGTCGGACCTACGAGCAGTACTTC. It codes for CASTPPGRTYEQYF.

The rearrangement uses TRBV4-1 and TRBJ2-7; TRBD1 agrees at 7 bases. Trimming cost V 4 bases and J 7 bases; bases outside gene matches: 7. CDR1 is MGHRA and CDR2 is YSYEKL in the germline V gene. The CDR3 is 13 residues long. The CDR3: CASSPLTGQEQYF. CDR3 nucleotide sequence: TGCGCCAGCAGCCCTCTGACAGGGCAAGAGCAGTACTTC.

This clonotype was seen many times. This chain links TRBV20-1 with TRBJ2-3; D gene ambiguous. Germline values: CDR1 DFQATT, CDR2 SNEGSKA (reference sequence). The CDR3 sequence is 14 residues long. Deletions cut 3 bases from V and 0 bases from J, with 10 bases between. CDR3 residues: CSARATSSTDTQYF. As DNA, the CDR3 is TGCAGTGCTAGGGCTACATCTAGCACAGATACGCAGTATTTT.

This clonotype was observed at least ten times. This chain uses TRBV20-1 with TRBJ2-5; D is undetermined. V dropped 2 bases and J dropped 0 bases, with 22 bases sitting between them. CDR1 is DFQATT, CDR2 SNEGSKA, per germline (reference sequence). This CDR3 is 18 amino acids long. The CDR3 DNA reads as TGCAGTGCTAGATCGGCCACCGCCTTACAGCCGTACCAAGAGACCCAGTACTTC. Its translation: CSARSATALQPYQETQYF.

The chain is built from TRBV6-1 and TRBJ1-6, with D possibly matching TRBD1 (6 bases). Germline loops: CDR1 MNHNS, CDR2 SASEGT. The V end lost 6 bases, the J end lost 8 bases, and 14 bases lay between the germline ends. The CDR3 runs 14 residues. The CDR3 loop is CASSYQGNYSPLHF. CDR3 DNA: TGTGCCAGCAGCTACCAGGGGAACTATTCACCCCTCCACTTT.

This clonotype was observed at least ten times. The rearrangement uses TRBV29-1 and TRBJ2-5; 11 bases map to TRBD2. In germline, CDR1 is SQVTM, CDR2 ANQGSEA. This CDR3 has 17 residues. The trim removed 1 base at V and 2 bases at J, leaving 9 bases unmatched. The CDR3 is CSVEAYGLAGPQETQYF. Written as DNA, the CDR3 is TGCAGCGTTGAAGCTTACGGACTAGCGGGTCCACAAGAGACCCAGTACTTC.

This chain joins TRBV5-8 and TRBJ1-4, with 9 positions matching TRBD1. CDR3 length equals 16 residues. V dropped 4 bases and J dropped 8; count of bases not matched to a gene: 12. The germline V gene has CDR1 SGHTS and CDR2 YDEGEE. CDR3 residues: CASSPGQGGSPEKLFF. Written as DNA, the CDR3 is TGTGCCAGCAGCCCGGGACAGGGTGGCAGTCCCGAAAAACTGTTTTTT.

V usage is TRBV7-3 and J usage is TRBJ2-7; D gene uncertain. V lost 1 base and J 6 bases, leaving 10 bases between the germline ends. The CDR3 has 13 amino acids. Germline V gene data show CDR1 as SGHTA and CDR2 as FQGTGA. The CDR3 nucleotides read TGTGCCAGCAGCTTAAGCGTTGGGATCGAGCAGTACTTC. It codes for CASSLSVGIEQYF.

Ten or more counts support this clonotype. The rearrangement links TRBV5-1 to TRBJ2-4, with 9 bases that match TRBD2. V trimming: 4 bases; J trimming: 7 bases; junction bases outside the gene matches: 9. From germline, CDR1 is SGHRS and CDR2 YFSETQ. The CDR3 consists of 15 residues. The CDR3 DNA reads TGCGCCAGCAGCACGACGGGGACTAGCCCCAACATTCAGTACTTC. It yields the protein CASSTTGTSPNIQYF.

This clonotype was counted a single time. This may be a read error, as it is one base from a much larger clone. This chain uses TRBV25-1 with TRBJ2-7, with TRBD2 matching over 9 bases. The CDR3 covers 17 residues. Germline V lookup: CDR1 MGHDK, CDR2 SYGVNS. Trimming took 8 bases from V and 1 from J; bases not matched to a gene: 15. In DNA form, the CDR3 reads TGTGCCAGCCCCCCAGCGGGAGGCAGAATTGCGTCCTACGAGCAGTACTTC. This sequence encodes CASPPAGGRIASYEQYF.

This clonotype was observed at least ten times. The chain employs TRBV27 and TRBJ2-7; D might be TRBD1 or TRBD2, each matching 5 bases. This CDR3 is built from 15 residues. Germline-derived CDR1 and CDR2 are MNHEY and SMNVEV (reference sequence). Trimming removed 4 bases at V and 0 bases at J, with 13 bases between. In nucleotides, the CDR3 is TGTGCCAGCAGTTCTCCGTCGGGGCTCTCCTACGAGCAGTACTTC. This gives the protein CASSSPSGLSYEQYF.

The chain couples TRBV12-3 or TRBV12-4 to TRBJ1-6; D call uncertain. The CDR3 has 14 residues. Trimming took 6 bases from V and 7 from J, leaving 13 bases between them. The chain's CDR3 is CASSPGPQNSPLHF. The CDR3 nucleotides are TGTGCCAGCAGCCCCGGGCCCCAGAATTCACCCCTCCACTTT.

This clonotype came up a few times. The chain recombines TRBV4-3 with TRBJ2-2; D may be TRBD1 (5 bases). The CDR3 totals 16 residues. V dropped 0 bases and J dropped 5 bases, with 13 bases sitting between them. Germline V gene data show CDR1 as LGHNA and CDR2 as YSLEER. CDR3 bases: TGCGCCAGCAGCCAAGACCCAGGGATCATGACCGGGGAGCTGTTTTTT. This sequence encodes CASSQDPGIMTGELFF.